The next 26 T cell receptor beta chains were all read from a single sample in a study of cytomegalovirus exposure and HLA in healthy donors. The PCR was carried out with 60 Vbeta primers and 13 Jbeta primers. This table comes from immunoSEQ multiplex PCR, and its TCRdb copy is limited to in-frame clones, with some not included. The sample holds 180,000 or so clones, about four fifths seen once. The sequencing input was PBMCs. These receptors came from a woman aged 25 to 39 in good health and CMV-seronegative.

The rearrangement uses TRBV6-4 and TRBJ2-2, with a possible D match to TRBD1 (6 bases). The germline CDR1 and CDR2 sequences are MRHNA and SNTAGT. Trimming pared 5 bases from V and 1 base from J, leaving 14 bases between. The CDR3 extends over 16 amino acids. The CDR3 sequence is CASSKSPGQNTGELFF. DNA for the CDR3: TGTGCCAGCAGTAAAAGCCCGGGACAGAACACCGGGGAGCTGTTTTTT.

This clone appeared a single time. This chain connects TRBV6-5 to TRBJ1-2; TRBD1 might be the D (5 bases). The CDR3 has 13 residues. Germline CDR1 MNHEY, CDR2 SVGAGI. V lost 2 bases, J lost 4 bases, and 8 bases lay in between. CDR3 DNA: TGTGCCAGCAGTTACGCAGGGCCCTATGGCTACACCTTC. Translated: CASSYAGPYGYTF.

CDR3 in amino acids: CASSNLAVQETQYF. CDR3 nucleotide sequence: TGTGCCAGCAGCAATCTAGCGGTCCAAGAGACCCAGTACTTC. The genes are TRBV7-3 and TRBJ2-5; 7 bases map to TRBD2. V shed 5 bases, J shed 1 base, and the junction held 4 bases outside the gene matches. Looked up from germline, CDR1 is SGHTA and CDR2 is FQGTGA. The CDR3 loop spans 14 amino acids. The variable domain in full, with the rest retrieved from reference TRBV7-3 and TRBJ2-5, is GAGVSQTPSNKVTEKGKYVELRCDPISGHTALYWYRQSLGQGPEFLIYFQGTGAADDSGLPNDRFFAVRPEGSVSTLKIQRTERGDSAVYLCASSNLAVQETQYFGPGTRLLVL.

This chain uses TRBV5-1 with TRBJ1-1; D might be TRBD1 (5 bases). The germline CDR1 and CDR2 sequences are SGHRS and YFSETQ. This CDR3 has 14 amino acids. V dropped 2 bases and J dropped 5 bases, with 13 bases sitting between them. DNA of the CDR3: TGCGCCAGCAGCTTAGGAGGGAGGGGTACTGAAGCTTTCTTT. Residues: CASSLGGRGTEAFF.

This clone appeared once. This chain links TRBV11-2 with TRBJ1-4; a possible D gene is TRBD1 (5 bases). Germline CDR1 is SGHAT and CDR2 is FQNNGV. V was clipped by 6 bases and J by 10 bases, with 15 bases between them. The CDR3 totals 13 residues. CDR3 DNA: TGTGCCAGCAGACAGGCTCAGGGTGGAAAACTGTTTTTT. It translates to CASRQAQGGKLFF. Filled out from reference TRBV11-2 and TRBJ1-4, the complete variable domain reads EAGVAQSPRYKIIEKRQSVAFWCNPISGHATLYWYQQILGQGPKLLIQFQNNGVVDDSQLPKDRFSAERLKGVDSTLKIQPAKLEDSAVYLCASRQAQGGKLFFGSGTQLSVL.

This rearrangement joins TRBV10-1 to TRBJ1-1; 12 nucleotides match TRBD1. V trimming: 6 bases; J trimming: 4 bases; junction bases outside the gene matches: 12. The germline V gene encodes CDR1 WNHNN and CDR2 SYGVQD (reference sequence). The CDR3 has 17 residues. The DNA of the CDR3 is TGCGCCAGCAGCGCGGGACAGGGGGCGCCTTTTGGCACTGAAGCTTTCTTT. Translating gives CASSAGQGAPFGTEAFF.

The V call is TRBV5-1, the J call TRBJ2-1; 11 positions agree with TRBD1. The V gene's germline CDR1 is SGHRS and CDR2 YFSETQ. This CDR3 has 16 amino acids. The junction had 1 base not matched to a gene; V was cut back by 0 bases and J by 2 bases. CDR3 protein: CASSLGTGGPYNEQFF. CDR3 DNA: TGCGCCAGCAGCTTGGGGACAGGGGGCCCCTACAATGAGCAGTTCTTC.

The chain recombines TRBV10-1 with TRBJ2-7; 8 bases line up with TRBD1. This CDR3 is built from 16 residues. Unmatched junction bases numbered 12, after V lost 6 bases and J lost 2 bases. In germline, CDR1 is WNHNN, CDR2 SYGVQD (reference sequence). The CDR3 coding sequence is TGCGCCAGCAGCTTACGTCGAGGACAGGGACCCTACGAGCAGTACTTC. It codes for CASSLRRGQGPYEQYF.

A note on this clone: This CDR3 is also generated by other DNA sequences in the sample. The CDR3 loop is CAISEGGGYTF. CDR3 nucleotides: TGTGCCATCAGTGAGGGCGGGGGCTACACCTTC. The V and J genes are TRBV10-3 and TRBJ1-2; D ambiguous. CDR1 ENHRY and CDR2 SYGVKD come from the germline V gene. V lost 2 bases and J 8 bases, leaving 6 bases between the germline ends. The CDR3 is 11 amino acids.

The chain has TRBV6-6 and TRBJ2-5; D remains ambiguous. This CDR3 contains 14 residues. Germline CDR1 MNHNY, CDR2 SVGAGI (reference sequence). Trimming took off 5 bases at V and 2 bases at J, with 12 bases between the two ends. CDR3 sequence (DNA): TGTGCCAGCAGTACCCCCAGTATGCAAGAGACCCAGTACTTC. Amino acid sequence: CASSTPSMQETQYF.

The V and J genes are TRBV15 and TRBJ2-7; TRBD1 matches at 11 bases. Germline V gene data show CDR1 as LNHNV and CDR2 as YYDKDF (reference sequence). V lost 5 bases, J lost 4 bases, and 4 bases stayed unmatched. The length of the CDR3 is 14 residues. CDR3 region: CATSGGTGGYEQYF. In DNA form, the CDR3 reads TGTGCCACCAGCGGGGGGACAGGGGGGTACGAGCAGTACTTC.

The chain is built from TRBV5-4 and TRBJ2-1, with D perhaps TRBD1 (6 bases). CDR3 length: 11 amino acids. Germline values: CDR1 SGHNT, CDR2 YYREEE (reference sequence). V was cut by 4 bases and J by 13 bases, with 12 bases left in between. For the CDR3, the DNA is TGTGCCAGCAGCCGGACAGACGTACAGTTCTTC. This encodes CASSRTDVQFF.

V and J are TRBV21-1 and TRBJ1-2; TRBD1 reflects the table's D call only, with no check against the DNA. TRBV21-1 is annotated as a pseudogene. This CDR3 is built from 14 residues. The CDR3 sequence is CASSKYPPQGSYTF. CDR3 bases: TGTGCCAGCAGCAAATATCCCCCACAGGGTTCCTACACCTTC.

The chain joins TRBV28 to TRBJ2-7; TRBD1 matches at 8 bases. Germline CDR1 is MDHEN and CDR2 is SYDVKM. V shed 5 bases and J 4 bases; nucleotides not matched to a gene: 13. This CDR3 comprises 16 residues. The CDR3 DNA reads TGTGCCAGCAGTCCAAAGCCGGGACAGGAAGGATACGAGCAGTACTTC. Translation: CASSPKPGQEGYEQYF. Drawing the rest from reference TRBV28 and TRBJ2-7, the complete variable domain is DVKVTQSSRYLVKRTGEKVFLECVQDMDHENMFWYRQDPGLGLRLIYFSYDVKMKEKGDIPEGYSVSREKKERFSLILESASTNQTSMYLCASSPKPGQEGYEQYFGPGTRLTVT.

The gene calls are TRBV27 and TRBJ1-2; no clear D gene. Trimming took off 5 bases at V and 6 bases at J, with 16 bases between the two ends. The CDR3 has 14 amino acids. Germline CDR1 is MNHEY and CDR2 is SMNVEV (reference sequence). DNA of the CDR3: TGTGCCAGCAGTCCAATTTCTCAGATCAATGGCTACACCTTC. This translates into CASSPISQINGYTF.

CDR3 in amino acids: CATSGPGGSPLHF. The DNA for the CDR3 is TGTGCCACCTCGGGACCGGGGGGTTCACCCCTCCACTTT. This chain connects TRBV25-1 to TRBJ1-6, with D tentatively TRBD1 (5 bases). This CDR3 region has 13 residues. Per the germline V gene, CDR1 is MGHDK and CDR2 is SYGVNS. Trimming removed 10 bases at V and 9 bases at J, with 16 bases between.

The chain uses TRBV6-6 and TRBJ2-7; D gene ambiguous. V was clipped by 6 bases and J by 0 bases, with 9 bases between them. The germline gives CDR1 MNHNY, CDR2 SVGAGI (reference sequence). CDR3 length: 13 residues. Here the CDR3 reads CASRLQSSYEQYF. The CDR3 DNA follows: TGTGCCAGCAGGCTACAGAGCTCCTACGAGCAGTACTTC.

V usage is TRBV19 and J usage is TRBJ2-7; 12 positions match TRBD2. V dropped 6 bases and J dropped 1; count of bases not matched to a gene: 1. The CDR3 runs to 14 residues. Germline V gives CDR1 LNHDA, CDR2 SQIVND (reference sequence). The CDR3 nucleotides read TGTGCCAGTAGGACTAGCGGGGGTTCCTACGAGCAGTACTTC. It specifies CASRTSGGSYEQYF.

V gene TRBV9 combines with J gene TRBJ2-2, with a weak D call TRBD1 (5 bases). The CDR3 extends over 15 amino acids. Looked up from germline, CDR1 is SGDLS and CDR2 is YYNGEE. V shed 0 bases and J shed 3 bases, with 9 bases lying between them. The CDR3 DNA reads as TGTGCCAGCAGCGTAGAGGGCAGGGACACCGGGGAGCTGTTTTTT. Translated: CASSVEGRDTGELFF.

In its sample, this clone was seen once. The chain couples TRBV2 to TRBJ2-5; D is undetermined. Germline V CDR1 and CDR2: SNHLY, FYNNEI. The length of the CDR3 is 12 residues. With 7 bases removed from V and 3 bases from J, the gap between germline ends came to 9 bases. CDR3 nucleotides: TGTGCCAGCACCACAGATAAAGAGACCCAGTACTTC. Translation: CASTTDKETQYF.

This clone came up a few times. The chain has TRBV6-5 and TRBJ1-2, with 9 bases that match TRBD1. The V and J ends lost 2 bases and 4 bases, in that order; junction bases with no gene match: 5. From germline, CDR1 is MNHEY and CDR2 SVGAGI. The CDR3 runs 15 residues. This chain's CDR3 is CASSYSGQGSYGYTF. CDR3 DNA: TGTGCCAGCAGTTACAGCGGACAGGGGTCCTATGGCTACACCTTC.

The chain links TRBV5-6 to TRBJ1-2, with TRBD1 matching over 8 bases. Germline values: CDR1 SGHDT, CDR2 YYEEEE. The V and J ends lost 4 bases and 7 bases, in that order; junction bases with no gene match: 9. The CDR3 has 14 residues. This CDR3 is CASSPRTGMSGYTF. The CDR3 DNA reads TGTGCCAGCAGCCCACGGACAGGGATGAGTGGCTACACCTTC.

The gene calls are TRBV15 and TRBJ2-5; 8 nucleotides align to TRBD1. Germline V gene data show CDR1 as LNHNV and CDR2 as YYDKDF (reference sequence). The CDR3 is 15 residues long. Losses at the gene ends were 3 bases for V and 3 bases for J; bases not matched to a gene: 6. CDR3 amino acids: CATSRADRVEETQYF. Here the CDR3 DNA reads TGTGCCACCAGCAGGGCGGACAGGGTTGAAGAGACCCAGTACTTC.

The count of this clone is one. CDR3 DNA: TGTGCCAGCAGCGTAGTAACGGGACAGGGATCTGGCTACACCTTC. Translation gives CASSVVTGQGSGYTF. The chain couples TRBV9 to TRBJ1-2; 9 bases match TRBD1. Germline V lookup: CDR1 SGDLS, CDR2 YYNGEE. Trimming at V came to 0 bases and at J to 7 bases, leaving 7 bases not matched to a gene. This CDR3 has 15 amino acids.

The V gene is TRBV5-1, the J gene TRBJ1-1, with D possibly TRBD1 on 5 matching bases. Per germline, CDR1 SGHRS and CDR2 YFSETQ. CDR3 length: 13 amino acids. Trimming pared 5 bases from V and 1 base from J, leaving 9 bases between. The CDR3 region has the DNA TGCGCCAGCAGTTGGGGCGAGAACACTGAAGCTTTCTTT. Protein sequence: CASSWGENTEAFF.

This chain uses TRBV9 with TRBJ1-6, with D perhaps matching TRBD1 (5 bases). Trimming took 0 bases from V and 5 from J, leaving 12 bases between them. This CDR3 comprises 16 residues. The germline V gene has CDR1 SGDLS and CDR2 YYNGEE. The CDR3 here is CASSVGGRGNNSPLHF. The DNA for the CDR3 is TGTGCCAGCAGCGTAGGCGGAAGGGGCAATAATTCACCCCTCCACTTT.